This T cell receptor (beta chain) was identified during a study of control samples from healthy donors and cancer patients (dated by TCRdb to the early 2020s). For this clone: This receptor's antigen is unknown. No quality values exist for individual bases; no much larger clone is one base distant.

Libraries were prepared through the immunoSEQ multiplex PCR assay. Not all clones reach the TCRdb copy of this immuneACCESS table, which keeps in-frame sequences only. Checked studies attribute under half of the gap to unresolved V genes and leave the rest unexplained. For this sample there are about 180,000 clones; nearly 90% appear just once. The ten largest clones capture more than 1.3% of the sample. V lost 6 bases and J lost 4 bases, and the count of bases not matched to a germline gene is 5. The germline V gene encodes CDR1 SGHRS and CDR2 YFSETQ. The cysteine opens and the phenylalanine closes a CDR3 of 14 amino acids. The retained sequence is limited to the CDR3, 42 bases, with the frame set at the first base.

The source material was blood. The receptor was derived from a woman in her 50s in good health. The V and J genes are TRBV5-1 and TRBJ2-3, and TRBD2 matches 10 of the central bases. The DNA sequence reads TGCGCCAGCACCGGGACTAGCGCATCAGATACGCAGTATTTT. Its protein product is CASTGTSASDTQYF.